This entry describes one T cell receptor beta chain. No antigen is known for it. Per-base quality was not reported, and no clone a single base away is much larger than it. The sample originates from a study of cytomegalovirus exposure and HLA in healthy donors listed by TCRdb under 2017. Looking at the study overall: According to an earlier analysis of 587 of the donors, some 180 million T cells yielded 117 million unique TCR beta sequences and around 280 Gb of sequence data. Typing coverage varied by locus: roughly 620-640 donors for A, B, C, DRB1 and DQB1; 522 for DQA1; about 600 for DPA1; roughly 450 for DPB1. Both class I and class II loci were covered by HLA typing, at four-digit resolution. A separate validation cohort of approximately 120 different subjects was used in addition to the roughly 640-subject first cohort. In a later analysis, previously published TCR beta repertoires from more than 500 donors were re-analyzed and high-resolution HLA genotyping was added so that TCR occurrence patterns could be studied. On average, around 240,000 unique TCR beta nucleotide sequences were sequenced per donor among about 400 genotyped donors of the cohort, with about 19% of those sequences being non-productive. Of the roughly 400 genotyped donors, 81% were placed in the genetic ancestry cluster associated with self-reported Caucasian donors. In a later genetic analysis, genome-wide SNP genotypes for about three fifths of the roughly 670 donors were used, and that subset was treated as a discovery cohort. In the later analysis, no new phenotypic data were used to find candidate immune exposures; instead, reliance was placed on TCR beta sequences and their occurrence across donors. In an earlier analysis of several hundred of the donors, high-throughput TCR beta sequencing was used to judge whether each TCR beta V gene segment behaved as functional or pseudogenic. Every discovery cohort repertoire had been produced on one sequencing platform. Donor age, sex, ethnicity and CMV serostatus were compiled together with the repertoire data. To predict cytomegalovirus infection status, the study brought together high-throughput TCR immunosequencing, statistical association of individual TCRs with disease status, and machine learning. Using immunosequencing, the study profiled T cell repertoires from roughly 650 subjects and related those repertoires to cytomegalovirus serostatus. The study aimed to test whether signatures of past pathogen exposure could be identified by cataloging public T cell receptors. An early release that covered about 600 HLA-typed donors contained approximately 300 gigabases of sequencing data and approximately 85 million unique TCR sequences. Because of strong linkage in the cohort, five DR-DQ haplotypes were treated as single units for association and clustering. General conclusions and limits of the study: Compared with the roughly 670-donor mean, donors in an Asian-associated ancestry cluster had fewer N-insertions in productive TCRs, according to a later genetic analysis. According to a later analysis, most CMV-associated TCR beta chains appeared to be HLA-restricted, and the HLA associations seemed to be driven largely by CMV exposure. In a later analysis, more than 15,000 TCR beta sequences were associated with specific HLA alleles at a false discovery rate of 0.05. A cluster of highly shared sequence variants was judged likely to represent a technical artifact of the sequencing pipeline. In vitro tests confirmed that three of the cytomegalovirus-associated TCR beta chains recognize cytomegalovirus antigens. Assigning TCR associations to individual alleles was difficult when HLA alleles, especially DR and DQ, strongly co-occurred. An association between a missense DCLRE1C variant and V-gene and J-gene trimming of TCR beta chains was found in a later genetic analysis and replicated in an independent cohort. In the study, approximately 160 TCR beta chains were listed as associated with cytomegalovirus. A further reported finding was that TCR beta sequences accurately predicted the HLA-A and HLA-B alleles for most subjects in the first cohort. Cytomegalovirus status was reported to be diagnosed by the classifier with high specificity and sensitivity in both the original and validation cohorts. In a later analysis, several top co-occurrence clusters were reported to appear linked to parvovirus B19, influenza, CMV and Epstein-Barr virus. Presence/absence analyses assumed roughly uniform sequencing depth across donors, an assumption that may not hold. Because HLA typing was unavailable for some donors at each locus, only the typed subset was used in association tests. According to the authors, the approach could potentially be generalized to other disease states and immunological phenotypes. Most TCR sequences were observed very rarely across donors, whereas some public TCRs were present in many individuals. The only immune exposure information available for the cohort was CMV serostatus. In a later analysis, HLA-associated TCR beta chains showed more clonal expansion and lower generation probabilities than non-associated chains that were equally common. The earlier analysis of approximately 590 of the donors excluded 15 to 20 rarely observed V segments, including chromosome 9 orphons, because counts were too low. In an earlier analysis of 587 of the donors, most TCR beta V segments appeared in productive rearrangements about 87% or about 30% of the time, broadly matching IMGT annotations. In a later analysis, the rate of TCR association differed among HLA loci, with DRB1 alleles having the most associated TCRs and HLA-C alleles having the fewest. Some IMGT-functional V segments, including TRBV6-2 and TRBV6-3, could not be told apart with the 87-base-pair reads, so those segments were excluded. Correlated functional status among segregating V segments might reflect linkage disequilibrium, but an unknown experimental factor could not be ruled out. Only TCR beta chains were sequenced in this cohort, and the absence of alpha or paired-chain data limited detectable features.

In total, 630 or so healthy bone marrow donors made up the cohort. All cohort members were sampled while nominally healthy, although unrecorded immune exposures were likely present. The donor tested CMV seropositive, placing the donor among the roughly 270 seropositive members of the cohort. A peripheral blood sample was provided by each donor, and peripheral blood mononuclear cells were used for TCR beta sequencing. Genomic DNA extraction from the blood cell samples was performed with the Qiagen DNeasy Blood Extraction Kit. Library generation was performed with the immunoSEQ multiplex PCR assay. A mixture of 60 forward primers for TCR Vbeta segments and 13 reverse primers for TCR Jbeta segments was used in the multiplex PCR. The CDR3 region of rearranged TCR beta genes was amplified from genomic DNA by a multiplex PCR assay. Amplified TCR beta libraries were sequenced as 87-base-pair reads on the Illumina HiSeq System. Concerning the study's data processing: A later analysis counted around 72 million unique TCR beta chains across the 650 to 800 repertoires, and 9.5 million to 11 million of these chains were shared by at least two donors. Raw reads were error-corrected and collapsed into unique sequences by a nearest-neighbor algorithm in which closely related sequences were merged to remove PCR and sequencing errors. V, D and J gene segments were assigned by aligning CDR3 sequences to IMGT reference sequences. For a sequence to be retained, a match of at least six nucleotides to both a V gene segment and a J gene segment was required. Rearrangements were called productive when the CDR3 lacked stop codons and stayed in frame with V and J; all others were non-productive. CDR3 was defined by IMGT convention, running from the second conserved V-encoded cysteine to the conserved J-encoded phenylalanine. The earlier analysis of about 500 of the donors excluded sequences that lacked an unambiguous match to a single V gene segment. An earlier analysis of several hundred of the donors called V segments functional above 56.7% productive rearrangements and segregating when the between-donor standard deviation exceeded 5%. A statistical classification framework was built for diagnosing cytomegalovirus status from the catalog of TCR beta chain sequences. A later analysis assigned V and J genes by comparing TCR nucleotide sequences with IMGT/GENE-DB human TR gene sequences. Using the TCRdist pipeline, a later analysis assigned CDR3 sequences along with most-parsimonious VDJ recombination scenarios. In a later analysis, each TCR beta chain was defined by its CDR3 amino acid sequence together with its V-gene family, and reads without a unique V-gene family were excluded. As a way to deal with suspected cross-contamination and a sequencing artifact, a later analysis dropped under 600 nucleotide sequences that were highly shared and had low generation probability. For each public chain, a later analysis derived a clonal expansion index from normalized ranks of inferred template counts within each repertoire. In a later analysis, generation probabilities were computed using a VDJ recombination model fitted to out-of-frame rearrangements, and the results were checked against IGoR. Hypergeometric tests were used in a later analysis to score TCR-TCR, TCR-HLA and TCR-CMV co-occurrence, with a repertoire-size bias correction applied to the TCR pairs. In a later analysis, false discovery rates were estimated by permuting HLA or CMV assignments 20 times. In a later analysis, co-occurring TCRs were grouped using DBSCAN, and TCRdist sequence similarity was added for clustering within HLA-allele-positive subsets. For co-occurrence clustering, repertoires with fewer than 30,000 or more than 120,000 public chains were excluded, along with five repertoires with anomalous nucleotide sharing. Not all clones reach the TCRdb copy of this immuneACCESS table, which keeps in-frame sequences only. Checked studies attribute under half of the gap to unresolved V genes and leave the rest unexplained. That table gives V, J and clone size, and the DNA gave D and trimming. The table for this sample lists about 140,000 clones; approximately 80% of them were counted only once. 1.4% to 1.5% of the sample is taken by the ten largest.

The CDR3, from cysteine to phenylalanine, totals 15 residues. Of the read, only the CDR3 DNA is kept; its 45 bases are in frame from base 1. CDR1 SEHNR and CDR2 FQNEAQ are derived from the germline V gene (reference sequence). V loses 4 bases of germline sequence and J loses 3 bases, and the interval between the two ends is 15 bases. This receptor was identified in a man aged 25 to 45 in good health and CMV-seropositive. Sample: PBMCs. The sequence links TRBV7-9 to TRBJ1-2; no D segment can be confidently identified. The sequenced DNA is TGTGCCAGCAGCTCATTTCCGGCGGAACACTATGGCTACACCTTC. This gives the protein CASSSFPAEHYGYTF.